This entry lists 4 T cell receptor beta chains sequenced from one sample in a study of cytomegalovirus exposure and HLA in healthy donors. Primers for the PCR totalled 60 Vbeta and 13 Jbeta. Only in-frame clones appear in the TCRdb table, and some are missing; sequencing was by immunoSEQ multiplex PCR. The sample records roughly 100,000 clones, 60% to 70% being singletons. The sequenced sample was PBMCs. The receptors here all came from a woman between 45 and 65 years old in good health and CMV-seronegative.

This chain connects TRBV18 to TRBJ1-5; TRBD1 matches 9 bases. Germline V gives CDR1 KGHSH, CDR2 LQKENI. Germline trimming cut 2 bases from V and 3 bases from J; bases unmatched to any gene: 2. CDR3 size: 15 residues. Here the CDR3 reads CASSPGTGNNQPQHF. The CDR3 DNA follows: TGTGCCAGCTCACCAGGGACAGGGAACAATCAGCCCCAGCATTTT.

The chain recombines TRBV27 with TRBJ2-7; 14 positions match TRBD2. This CDR3 contains 19 residues. The ends lost 6 bases at V and 1 base at J; junction bases unmatched: 14. CDR1 is MNHEY, CDR2 SMNVEV, per germline (reference sequence). The CDR3 sequence is CASSRLTGTSGGDSYEQYF. The CDR3 DNA sequence: TGTGCCAGCAGCCGACTCACCGGGACTAGCGGGGGTGATTCCTACGAGCAGTACTTC.

The chain employs TRBV7-2 and TRBJ2-2; a weak D match, TRBD1 (6 bases). CDR1 and CDR2 from the germline V gene are SGHTA and FQGNSA. The CDR3 extends over 15 amino acids. Trimming took 1 base from V and 7 from J, leaving 13 bases between them. Here the CDR3 reads CASSLDRARGGELFF. In DNA form, the CDR3 reads TGTGCCAGCAGCTTAGACAGGGCCCGGGGCGGGGAGCTGTTTTTT.

The rearrangement uses TRBV5-1 and TRBJ2-1, with D perhaps TRBD2 (5 bases). There are 13 residues in the CDR3. Deletions cut 4 bases from V and 7 bases from J, with 12 bases between. CDR1 is SGHRS and CDR2 is YFSETQ in the germline V gene. The CDR3 DNA reads as TGCGCCAGCAGCCCGGGCGGGCAGAATGAGCAGTTCTTC. Amino acids: CASSPGGQNEQFF. The full variable domain, its missing parts supplied by reference TRBV5-1 and TRBJ2-1, is KAGVTQTPRYLIKTRGQQVTLSCSPISGHRSVSWYQQTPGQGLQFLFEYFSETQRNKGNFPGRFSGRQFSNSRSEMNVSTLELGDSALYLCASSPGGQNEQFFGPGTRLTVL.